These T cell receptor beta chains were read from a single sample in a study of cytomegalovirus exposure and HLA in healthy donors. The table came from immunoSEQ multiplex PCR; TCRdb's copy has only in-frame clones and leaves some out. The profile shows about 130,000 clones, 85% to 90% of them singletons. The sample was PBMCs. The receptors derive from a woman aged 18-29 years in good health and CMV-seronegative. CDR3s include the opening cysteine and the closing phenylalanine or tryptophan. The D gene is left open where the match is weak. Clone size is not always given. Where it is, it says once, few, many or a class for expanded clones.

J | size | D | V | DNA | CDR3
TRBJ2-3 | . | . | TRBV4-1 | TGCGCCAGCAGCCAAGAAGGGACATTTACAGATACGCAGTATTTT | CASSQEGTFTDTQYF
TRBJ2-3 | . | TRBD2 | TRBV4-3 | TGCGCCAGCAGCCAGAAAAGCGGGAGAACAGATACGCAGTATTTT | CASSQKSGRTDTQYF
TRBJ2-5 | once | TRBD1 | TRBV11-2 | TGTGCCAGCAGGACTCTGAGGGGGCTTGGAGAGACCCAGTACTTC | CASRTLRGLGETQYF
TRBJ2-1 | . | . | TRBV20-1 | TGCAGTGTTCCAGGGCGGATTGAGCAGTTCTTC | CSVPGRIEQFF
TRBJ1-2 | medium-sized | TRBD1 | TRBV28 | TGTGCCAGCAGTTCCCGCCCTAAACAGGGGGCGCGGGGCTACACCTTC | CASSSRPKQGARGYTF
TRBJ2-7 | . | . | TRBV27 | TGTGCCAGCAGCCGACTCAGGACAGGGAGGGTCTACGAGCAGTACTTC | CASSRLRTGRVYEQYF
TRBJ2-5 | . | TRBD2 | TRBV6-1 | TGTGCCAGCAGCGCCACTAGCGGGGGAGAAGAGACCCAGTACTTC | CASSATSGGEETQYF
TRBJ2-1 | . | . | TRBV5-1 | TGCGCCAGCAGCTTGGAATTAGCAGGCGGGAATGAGCAGTTCTTC | CASSLELAGGNEQFF
TRBJ2-6 | . | TRBD2 | TRBV29-1 | TGCAGCGCCGGACTAGCGGATAACTCTGGGGCCAACGTCCTGACTTTC | CSAGLADNSGANVLTF
TRBJ2-3 | . | TRBD2 | TRBV11-2 | TGTGCCAGCAGCCGTTATGGGGGGGGTTTCACAGATACGCAGTATTTT | CASSRYGGGFTDTQYF
TRBJ2-2 | . | . | TRBV7-6 | TGTGCCAGCAGCTTAGATTTGGGCACCACCGGGGAGCTGTTTTTT | CASSLDLGTTGELFF
TRBJ2-3 | . | TRBD2 | TRBV4-1 | TGCGCCAGCAGCCAAGTAGGAGCGGGGGGGCCGAGCACAGATACGCAGTATTTT | CASSQVGAGGPSTDTQYF
TRBJ1-1 | . | TRBD1 | TRBV11-2 | TGTGCCAGCGGCTTAAGCCAGGGGGACACTGAAGCTTTCTTT | CASGLSQGDTEAFF
TRBJ2-2 | once | TRBD1 | TRBV6-4 | TGTGCCAGCAGTGACTCAAGACAGGGGAACACCGGGGAGCTGTTTTTT | CASSDSRQGNTGELFF
TRBJ2-1 | . | TRBD2 | TRBV4-3 | TGCGCCAGCAGCTATGGACTAGCCGGTTTTAAGGAGCAGTTCTTC | CASSYGLAGFKEQFF
TRBJ2-5 | once | TRBD2 | TRBV5-1 | TGCGCCAGCAGCTTGGGCCCGACTAGCGGGGGAGAGACCCAGTACTTC | CASSLGPTSGGETQYF
TRBJ1-1 | . | TRBD1 | TRBV10-2 | TGCGCCAGCAGTGAACTAGGACAGGTGGAAGCTTTCTTT | CASSELGQVEAFF
TRBJ2-3 | . | TRBD2 | TRBV7-9 | TGTGCCAGCAGCTTAGAGCAGGGCGGGGGGGATACGCAGTATTTT | CASSLEQGGGDTQYF
TRBJ2-1 | . | TRBD2 | TRBV11-2 | TGTCCCCGGGGCGGGGGGTCCTTCTACAATGAGCAGTTCTTC | CPRGGGSFYNEQFF
TRBJ1-1 | . | TRBD1 | TRBV30 | TGTGCCTGGGGACAGGTGAACACTGAAGCTTTCTTT | CAWGQVNTEAFF
TRBJ1-1 | once | TRBD1 | TRBV7-2 | TGTGCCAGCAGCTCATTAACGGGACAGGGGAACACTGAAGCTTTCTTT | CASSSLTGQGNTEAFF
TRBJ1-5 | once | . | TRBV27 | TGTGCCAGCAGTTTATCCGGGAGTGGCAATCAGCCCCAGCATTTT | CASSLSGSGNQPQHF
TRBJ2-1 | once | TRBD2 | TRBV28 | TGTGCCAGCAGTACCCCTTCGGGCGGGAGTATCGATGAGCAGTTCTTC | CASSTPSGGSIDEQFF
TRBJ2-3 | . | TRBD1 | TRBV27 | TGTGCCAGCAGTGACCGGACAGGGGGCTGGACAGATACGCAGTATTTT | CASSDRTGGWTDTQYF
TRBJ2-5 | . | TRBD2 | TRBV7-2 | TGTGCCAGCAGCAACCAGCGGGACTCGGAGACCCAGTACTTC | CASSNQRDSETQYF
TRBJ1-2 | few | TRBD1 | TRBV23-1 | TGCGCCAGCAGTCCCACCGTACAGGGGCGCAGCTATGGCTACACCTTC | CASSPTVQGRSYGYTF
TRBJ1-1 | . | . | TRBV19 | TGTGCCAGTAGTATAAGTCGGGGGAACACTGAAGCTTTCTTT | CASSISRGNTEAFF
TRBJ1-2 | . | TRBD1 | TRBV28 | TGTGCCAGCAGTTGGGGACAGGGTCGGGGCTACACCTTC | CASSWGQGRGYTF
TRBJ1-1 | . | . | TRBV30 | TGTGCCTGGAGGAAAGGGGGATGGACCAAAGCTTTCTTT | CAWRKGGWTKAFF
TRBJ1-2 | . | TRBD1 | TRBV2 | TGTGCCAGCAGTACAGACAGGGGTTGGAGCTATGGCTACACCTTC | CASSTDRGWSYGYTF
TRBJ2-3 | . | . | TRBV4-1 | TGCGCCAGCAGCCAAGATCCGACAAGGGGGATCACAGATACGCAGTATTTT | CASSQDPTRGITDTQYF
TRBJ2-7 | . | TRBD1 | TRBV28 | TGTGCCAGCAGTTACCTGCCGACAGGGACCAACGAGCAGTACTTC | CASSYLPTGTNEQYF
TRBJ1-5 | . | TRBD1 | TRBV28 | TGTGCCAGCAGCCTCGCGGGGACAGGGATCCGCCAGCCCCAGCATTTT | CASSLAGTGIRQPQHF
TRBJ1-2 | . | . | TRBV6-5 | TGTGCCAGCAGTTACCAGGGGGGCTACACCTTC | CASSYQGGYTF
TRBJ2-2 | few | TRBD1 | TRBV2 | TGTGCCAGCACCGGGACAGCCGACACCGGGGAGCTGTTTTTT | CASTGTADTGELFF
TRBJ1-1 | . | TRBD1 | TRBV4-3 | TGCGCCAGCAGCCAGACTTCCGGGACAGGGGGCACTGAAGCTTTCTTT | CASSQTSGTGGTEAFF
TRBJ2-1 | . | . | TRBV15 | TGTGCCACCAGCAGAGATTCAGGGTGGATCTACAATGAGCAGTTCTTC | CATSRDSGWIYNEQFF
TRBJ2-3 | . | TRBD2 | TRBV5-1 | TGCGCCAGCAGCTTGGCAGGTAGCGGGGGGCCCCCGACGGGTACGCAGTATTTT | CASSLAGSGGPPTGTQYF
TRBJ2-2 | few | TRBD2 | TRBV5-8 | TGTGCCAGCAGCCGCTTACTAGCGGCGAACACCGGGGAGCTGTTTTTT | CASSRLLAANTGELFF
TRBJ2-6 | . | . | TRBV30 | TGTGCCTGGAGTGCAGGCACAATCTCTGGGGCCAACGTCCTGACTTTC | CAWSAGTISGANVLTF
TRBJ2-1 | . | TRBD2 | TRBV28 | TGTGCCACCACGGGGGGGGCATCCTACAATGAGCAGTTCTTC | CATTGGASYNEQFF
TRBJ1-5 | . | TRBD1 | TRBV30 | TGTGCCTGGAGTCGAACAGGGGGCAGGCAGCCCCAGCATTTT | CAWSRTGGRQPQHF
TRBJ2-1 | . | TRBD2 | TRBV10-1 | TGCGCCAGCAGCCCCCGACTAGCGGCATACAATGAGCAGTTCTTC | CASSPRLAAYNEQFF
TRBJ2-4 | . | TRBD2 | TRBV10-3 | TGTGCCATCAGTGATGGGAGCGGGGGTCCCAAAAACATTCAGTACTTC | CAISDGSGGPKNIQYF
TRBJ1-5 | . | . | TRBV28 | TGTGCCAGCAACAGTAATAGCAATCAGCCCCAGCATTTT | CASNSNSNQPQHF
TRBJ1-1 | . | . | TRBV19 | TGTGCCAGTACCTTCCGGGGTTTTGAGAACACTGAAGCTTTCTTT | CASTFRGFENTEAFF
TRBJ1-6 | . | . | TRBV27 | TGTGCCAGCAGTTTCCGGGGGAGTGCGCCCCTCCACTTT | CASSFRGSAPLHF
TRBJ2-1 | . | . | TRBV28 | TGTGCCAGCAGGCCTAATACTAGATCGAAGTCCAATGAGCAGTTCTTC | CASRPNTRSKSNEQFF
TRBJ2-1 | few | TRBD2 | TRBV29-1 | TGCAGCGCCTCTAGCGGGAGCTCCTACAATGAGCAGTTCTTC | CSASSGSSYNEQFF
TRBJ1-5 | . | . | TRBV10-3 | TGTGCCATCAGTGATACTGGTGGGCAGGACAATCAGCCCCAGCATTTT | CAISDTGGQDNQPQHF
TRBJ2-5 | . | TRBD2 | TRBV15 | TGTGCCACCAGCGGTGCCGGGACTAGCGATCGAGAGACCCAGTACTTC | CATSGAGTSDRETQYF
TRBJ1-1 | few | . | TRBV30 | TGTGCGGTCTCGAGAACTGAAGCTTTCTTT | CAVSRTEAFF
TRBJ2-2 | . | . | TRBV10-1 | TGCGCCAGCAGTGAGCAGGCTTCGACCGGGGAGCTGTTTTTT | CASSEQASTGELFF
TRBJ2-2 | once | TRBD2 | TRBV25-1 | TGTGCCAGCAGTGAATGGGGAGGGCACGGGGAGCTGTTTTTT | CASSEWGGHGELFF
TRBJ1-1 | once | TRBD1 | TRBV30 | TGTGCCTGGGGACAGGTCCGTACTGAAGCTTTCTTT | CAWGQVRTEAFF
TRBJ2-1 | once | . | TRBV29-1 | TGCAGCGTTGAGGGTTTGGGGGGTAGGCTCTACAATGAGCAGTTCTTC | CSVEGLGGRLYNEQFF
TRBJ1-2 | . | . | TRBV7-2 | TGTGCCAGCAGCCCGAGGGGCGGGGGTCTAGCCTATGGCTACACCTTC | CASSPRGGGLAYGYTF
TRBJ1-5 | . | . | TRBV10-3 | TGTGCCATCAGTGAGGGTTGGACAGACAATCAGCCCCAGCATTTT | CAISEGWTDNQPQHF
TRBJ1-2 | once | TRBD1 | TRBV6-1 | TGTGCCAGCAGTGGAGTAGGGGGACAGGCGAACTATGGCTACACCTTC | CASSGVGGQANYGYTF
TRBJ2-3 | once | . | TRBV5-6 | TGTGCCAGCAGCTTAACAGCCACAGATACGCAGTATTTT | CASSLTATDTQYF